This entry features one T cell receptor beta chain sequence. This clone has a single count. The target of this receptor is not known. No much larger clone is present one base from it, and per-base qualities are unavailable. These data originate in a study of blood T cell repertoires in COVID-19 (dated by TCRdb to about 2020). Notes on the research overall: Samples from collaborators originated in the United States, Italy and Spain and spanned both the acute and convalescent phases of COVID-19. The prospective study material was composed of cDNA or gDNA derived from T cells, B-cell-depleted T cells, or PBMCs. The dataset comprised deeply sampled blood TCRbeta repertoires from subjects exposed to, actively infected with, or recovered from COVID-19. The repertoires were released in a freely available public database intended as a resource for research on the immune response to SARS-CoV-2. Samples were obtained from the ongoing ImmuneRACE study (first 160 participants) and from some 1,200 subjects provided by 6 global collaborators. A de-identified subject ID, COVID-19 status, age in years and sex were almost always included in the sample metadata. Where available, HLA class I and class II types were obtained from metadata supplied by the sample provider rather than from assay-based typing. Study-level results and caveats: Clinical and demographic metadata were provided uncurated, with the amount varying by source and participant.

The collaborating institutions used their own protocols to collect whole blood in K2EDTA tubes. For TCRbeta analysis, collaborators shipped samples in one of three forms: frozen whole blood, isolated PBMCs, or DNA extracted from either of those sample types. The immunoSEQ Assay, a bias-controlled multiplex PCR, was used to amplify TCRbeta CDR3 regions from genomic DNA. The study's own analysis went as follows. Nucleated cell counts per sample were estimated from amplification of reference gene primers within the assay. To quantify the absolute abundance of each unique TCRbeta CDR3 rearrangement, sequence reads were collapsed and filtered. Productive Simpson clonality was computed per sample as the square root of Simpson's diversity index over productive rearrangements. Held by TCRdb, this immuneACCESS table contains in-frame sequences only and omits some clones. Under half of the omission traces to an unresolved V gene where checked; the cause of the rest is unknown. The V and J calls and clone size are taken from that table; D and trimming were inferred from the DNA. Counted in this sample were tens of thousands of clones; 80% to 90% of them appeared once. 7.3% of the sample belongs to the ten largest clones.

Including cysteine and phenylalanine, the CDR3 has 14 amino acids. Only the CDR3 portion is preserved as DNA: 42 bases, with reading frame beginning at the first base. Looking up the germline V gene (reference sequence) yields CDR1 LNHDA and CDR2 SQIVND. V and J are truncated by 3 bases and 4 bases respectively, leaving an intervening sequence of 12 bases. The specimen was peripheral blood. The rearranged segments are TRBV19 and TRBJ1-2, with the D gene call left open. The TCR was taken from a man aged 35-49 years with acute or convalescent COVID-19. CDR3 loop: CASSIGGNSYGYTF. The DNA sequence is as follows: TGTGCCAGTAGTATCGGCGGAAACTCCTATGGCTACACCTTC.